The 8 T cell receptor beta chains presented below share a single source sample, sequenced in a study of T cell repertoires in ileal Crohn's disease. Indicated time point: neoterminal ileum biopsy at postoperative endoscopy, about 6 months after surgery. TCRdb's copy holds only in-frame clones and misses some; the assay was immunoSEQ multiplex PCR. This table holds thousands of clones, just over 70% found once. The sequenced sample was ileal tissue. The receptors originated from an adult with Crohn's disease.

The gene calls are TRBV7-2 and TRBJ2-1, with a weak D call TRBD2 (6 bases). This CDR3 spans 14 amino acids. V was shortened by 4 bases and J by 5 bases, with 12 bases between the two germline ends. Per germline, CDR1 SGHTA and CDR2 FQGNSA. CDR3 nucleotide sequence: TGTGCCAGCAGCTGGAGGGCCGGGGACAATGAGCAGTTCTTC. Amino acid sequence: CASSWRAGDNEQFF.

The CDR3 DNA is TGTGCCAGCAGTGACACCTATAATAGCAATCAGCCCCAGCATTTT. Translation gives CASSDTYNSNQPQHF. This chain uses TRBV6-1 with TRBJ1-5; D call uncertain. V was pared by 3 bases and J by 0 bases, with 9 bases between. The CDR3 has 15 amino acids. Germline CDR1 is MNHNS and CDR2 is SASEGT.

This clone was recorded only once. CDR3 residues: CASSSGGETEAFF. The DNA of the CDR3 is TGTGCCAGCAGTTCAGGGGGAGAGACTGAAGCTTTCTTT. The chain has TRBV28 and TRBJ1-1; 7 nucleotides align to TRBD1. Germline V gives CDR1 MDHEN, CDR2 SYDVKM. V was clipped by 4 bases and J by 5 bases; unmatched bases: 4. This CDR3 spans 13 amino acids. The full variable domain, completed using reference TRBV28 and TRBJ1-1, is DVKVTQSSRYLVKRTGEKVFLECVQDMDHENMFWYRQDPGLGLRLIYFSYDVKMKEKGDIPEGYSVSREKKERFSLILESASTNQTSMYLCASSSGGETEAFFGQGTRLTVV.

Concerning this clone itself: In the same sample, other DNA sequences code for this CDR3. This sequence joins TRBV9 and TRBJ2-1, with 11 bases identical to TRBD1. The trim removed 5 bases at V and 6 bases at J, leaving 4 bases unmatched. This CDR3 is built from 14 residues. Per germline, CDR1 SGDLS and CDR2 YYNGEE. CDR3 protein: CASSGQGAVNEQFF. The CDR3 nucleotides are TGTGCCAGCAGTGGACAGGGGGCTGTCAATGAGCAGTTCTTC. Together with reference TRBV9 and TRBJ2-1, the CDR3 gives the full variable domain: DSGVTQTPKHLITATGQRVTLRCSPRSGDLSVYWYQQSLDQGLQFLIQYYNGEERAKGNILERFSAQQFPDLHSELNLSSLELGDSALYFCASSGQGAVNEQFFGPGTRLTVL.

By proportion, this clone is large. This chain connects TRBV5-1 to TRBJ2-1, with TRBD2 matching 9 bases. The CDR3 consists of 18 residues. The germline gives CDR1 SGHRS, CDR2 YFSETQ. V dropped 1 base and J dropped 1; count of bases not matched to a gene: 9. CDR3 coding DNA: TGCGCCAGCAGCTTGTGGGTTAGCGGGGGCGGGTCCTACAATGAGCAGTTCTTC. This codes for CASSLWVSGGGSYNEQFF.

The rearrangement uses TRBV30 and TRBJ1-3; 7 bases match TRBD1. The CDR3 length is 12 residues. In germline, CDR1 is GTSNPN, CDR2 SVGIG (reference sequence). With V trimmed by 7 bases and J by 5 bases, 5 bases remained unmatched. CDR3 DNA sequence: TGTGCCTTACAGGGGAGTAGAAACACCATATATTTT. Translation gives CALQGSRNTIYF.

V is TRBV28 and J is TRBJ2-5; 11 bases align to TRBD2. The germline V gene has CDR1 MDHEN and CDR2 SYDVKM. CDR3 size: 16 residues. V gave up 5 bases and J gave up 4 bases; unmatched junction bases: 9. The CDR3 nucleotides read TGTGCCAGCAGTGGGGGACTAGCGGAGAGGGGAGAGACCCAGTACTTC. Protein: CASSGGLAERGETQYF.

This clone has only a few counts. The rearrangement uses TRBV7-6 and TRBJ1-2; 9 bases line up with TRBD1. Germline assignment: CDR1 SGHVS and CDR2 FNYEAQ. Trimming took 5 bases from V and 3 from J; bases not matched to a gene: 10. This CDR3 has 16 amino acids. The CDR3 DNA reads TGTGCCAGCAGCCCTCAAGGGGACAGGGCCGACTATGGCTACACCTTC. Amino acid sequence: CASSPQGDRADYGYTF.